A single sample is the source of the 10 T cell receptor beta chains below, sequenced in a study of patients and donors after allogeneic stem cell transplantation. TCRdb fed the RT-PCR reads into MiXCR, producing one record per CDR3 protein. The profile shows under 200,000 distinct CDR3 sequences, around 30% of them singletons. Sample: blood, either unsorted or a sorted T cell fraction (not recorded which). All receptors derive from a human donor who was either an allogeneic HSCT recipient or a stem cell or donor lymphocyte infusion donor (not recorded which). It is not recorded whose cells these are; they may come from a transplant donor.

This clonotype was detected only once. This chain connects TRBV10-3 to TRBJ2-3; no reliable D call. The germline V and J ends were trimmed by 4 bases and 6 bases, with 5 bases remaining between them. This CDR3 comprises 11 residues. Per germline, CDR1 ENHRY and CDR2 SYGVKD. The CDR3 nucleotides read TGTGCCATCAGTGGTTTGGATACGCAGTATTTT. The encoded protein is CAISGLDTQYF.

This clonotype has only a few counts. The chain couples TRBV4-2 to TRBJ2-5; TRBD1 matches at 7 bases. Germline V gene sequence: CDR1 LGHNA, CDR2 YNFKEQ. The V gene end was trimmed by 3 bases and the J gene end by 2 bases; junction bases not matched to a gene: 3. There are 14 residues in the CDR3. Here the CDR3 reads CASSQGQLQETQYF. CDR3 nucleotide sequence: TGTGCCAGCAGCCAGGGACAGCTACAAGAGACCCAGTACTTC.

The rearrangement links TRBV28 to TRBJ2-3; D gene unclear. The ends were cut back, 6 bases at V and 5 bases at J, with 6 bases in the middle. The CDR3 length is 11 residues. Germline-derived CDR1 and CDR2 are MDHEN and SYDVKM. The CDR3 sequence is CASSERDTQYF. CDR3 coding DNA: TGTGCCAGCAGCGAGAGAGATACGCAGTATTTT.

This chain joins TRBV6-2 or TRBV6-3 and TRBJ2-1, with D possibly being TRBD2 (6 bases). The CDR3 spans 16 residues. V was trimmed by 6 bases and J by 4 bases, leaving 19 bases between them. CDR1 is MNHEY, CDR2 SVGEGT, per germline. The CDR3: CASSFSSSGRYNEQFF. In DNA form, the CDR3 reads TGTGCCAGCAGCTTTTCCTCGAGCGGGCGATACAATGAGCAGTTCTTC.

This chain uses TRBV29-1 with TRBJ2-5, with D maybe TRBD1 (6 bases). Germline V CDR1 and CDR2: SQVTM, ANQGSEA. Trimming took off 3 bases at V and 4 bases at J, with 12 bases between the two ends. The CDR3 length is 13 residues. In DNA, the CDR3 is TGCAGCGTTGATCACAGGGTTGTAGAGACCCAGTACTTC. It is translated as CSVDHRVVETQYF.

The sample holds a few counts of this clonotype. The chain recombines TRBV20-1 with TRBJ1-3; D is unresolved. V was cut by 5 bases and J by 0 bases, with 11 bases left in between. The CDR3 loop spans 14 amino acids. Germline-derived CDR1 and CDR2 are DFQATT and SNEGSKA (reference sequence). The CDR3: CSAPERNSGNTIYF. CDR3 DNA: TGCAGTGCTCCGGAACGGAACTCTGGAAACACCATATATTTT.

This chain connects TRBV11-2 to TRBJ2-4; tentative D call: TRBD2 (6 bases). CDR1 is SGHAT and CDR2 is FQNNGV in the germline V gene. The CDR3 sequence is 15 residues long. The V end lost 2 bases, the J end lost 1 base, and 9 bases lay between the germline ends. This CDR3 reads CASSLWGRAKNIQYF. CDR3 DNA sequence: TGTGCCAGCAGCTTATGGGGGAGGGCCAAAAACATTCAGTACTTC.

The J gene is TRBJ2-7, the V gene TRBV6-5; D not certain. Germline-derived CDR1 and CDR2 are MNHEY and SVGAGI. Trimming stripped 4 bases from V and 0 bases from J, with 7 bases between. This CDR3 has 13 residues. The CDR3 reads CASSSADSYEQYF. As DNA, the CDR3 is TGTGCCAGCAGTTCAGCAGACTCCTACGAGCAGTACTTC.

This clonotype was counted only a few times. The CDR3 DNA reads as TGTGCCAGCAGTTACTCGAAGCAGGGCCTCTCCGTCCTCTCTGGAAACACCATATATTTT. As protein: CASSYSKQGLSVLSGNTIYF. The rearrangement links TRBV6-5 to TRBJ1-3; a weak D match, TRBD1 (5 bases). The germline V and J ends were trimmed by 0 bases and 0 bases, with 21 bases remaining between them. This CDR3 is built from 20 residues. Germline loops: CDR1 MNHEY, CDR2 SVGAGI.

The rearrangement uses TRBV18 and TRBJ2-7; 7 bases are a match to TRBD2. J lost 4 bases, V lost 3 bases, and 3 bases had no gene match. Per germline, CDR1 KGHSH and CDR2 LQKENI. This CDR3 has 13 residues. DNA of the CDR3: TGTGCCAGCTCACCCGGGGAGGGGTACGAGCAGTACTTC. It specifies CASSPGEGYEQYF.